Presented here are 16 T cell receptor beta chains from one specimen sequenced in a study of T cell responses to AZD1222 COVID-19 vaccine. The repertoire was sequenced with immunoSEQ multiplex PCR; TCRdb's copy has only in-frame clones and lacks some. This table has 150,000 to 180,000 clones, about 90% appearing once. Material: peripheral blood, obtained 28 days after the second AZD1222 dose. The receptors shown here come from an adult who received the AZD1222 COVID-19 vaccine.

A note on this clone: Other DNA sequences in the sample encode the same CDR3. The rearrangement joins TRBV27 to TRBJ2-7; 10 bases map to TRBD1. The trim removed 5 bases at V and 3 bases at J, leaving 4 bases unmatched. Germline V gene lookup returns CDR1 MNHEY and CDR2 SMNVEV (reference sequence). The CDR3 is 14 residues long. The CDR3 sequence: CASSPRTGGYEQYF. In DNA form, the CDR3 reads TGTGCCAGCAGTCCAAGGACAGGGGGCTACGAGCAGTACTTC.

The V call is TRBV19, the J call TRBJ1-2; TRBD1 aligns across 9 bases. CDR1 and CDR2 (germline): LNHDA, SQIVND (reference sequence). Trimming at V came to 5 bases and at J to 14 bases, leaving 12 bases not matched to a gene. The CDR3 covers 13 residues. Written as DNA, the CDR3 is TGTGCCAGTAGTTCTTTTTCCGGGACAGGGCTGACCTTC. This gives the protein CASSSFSGTGLTF.

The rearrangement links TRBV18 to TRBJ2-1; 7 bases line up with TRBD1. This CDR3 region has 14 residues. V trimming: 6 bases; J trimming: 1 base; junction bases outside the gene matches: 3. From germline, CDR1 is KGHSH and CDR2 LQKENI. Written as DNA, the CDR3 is TGTGCCAGCTCCGCACAGGGGTCCTACAATGAGCAGTTCTTC. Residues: CASSAQGSYNEQFF. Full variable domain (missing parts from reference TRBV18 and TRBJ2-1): NAGVMQNPRHLVRRRGQEARLRCSPMKGHSHVYWYRQLPEEGLKFMVYLQKENIIDESGMPKERFSAEFPKEGPSILRIQQVVRGDSAAYFCASSAQGSYNEQFFGPGTRLTVL.

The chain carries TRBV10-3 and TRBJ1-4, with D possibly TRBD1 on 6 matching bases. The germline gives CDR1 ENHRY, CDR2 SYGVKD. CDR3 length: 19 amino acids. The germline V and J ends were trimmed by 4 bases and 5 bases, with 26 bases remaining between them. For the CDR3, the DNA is TGTGCCATCAGTGGAAGGGGGGTCAGAGTCCGCCAAATGAATGAAAAACTGTTTTTT. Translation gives CAISGRGVRVRQMNEKLFF.

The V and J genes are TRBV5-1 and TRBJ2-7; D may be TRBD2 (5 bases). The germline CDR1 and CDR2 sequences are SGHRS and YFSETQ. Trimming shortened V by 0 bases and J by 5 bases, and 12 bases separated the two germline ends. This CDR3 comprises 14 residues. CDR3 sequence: CASSLDDYFNEQYF. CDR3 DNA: TGCGCCAGCAGCTTGGACGACTACTTTAACGAGCAGTACTTC. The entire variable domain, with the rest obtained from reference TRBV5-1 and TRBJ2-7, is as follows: KAGVTQTPRYLIKTRGQQVTLSCSPISGHRSVSWYQQTPGQGLQFLFEYFSETQRNKGNFPGRFSGRQFSNSRSEMNVSTLELGDSALYLCASSLDDYFNEQYFGPGTRLTVT.

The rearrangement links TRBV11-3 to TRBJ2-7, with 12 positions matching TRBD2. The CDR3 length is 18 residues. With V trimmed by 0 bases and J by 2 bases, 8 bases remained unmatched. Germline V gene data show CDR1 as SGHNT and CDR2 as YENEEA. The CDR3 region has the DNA TGTGCCAGCAGCTTAGATGCAGGGACTAGCGGGCAAACCTACGAGCAGTACTTC. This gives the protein CASSLDAGTSGQTYEQYF.

CDR3 residues: CASSFDVYNGYTF. The CDR3 bases are TGCGCCAGCAGCTTTGACGTGTACAATGGCTACACCTTC. The chain couples TRBV5-1 to TRBJ1-2, with unresolved D. Trimming shortened V by 2 bases and J by 6 bases, and 11 bases separated the two germline ends. This CDR3 spans 13 amino acids. Germline V CDR1 and CDR2: SGHRS, YFSETQ.

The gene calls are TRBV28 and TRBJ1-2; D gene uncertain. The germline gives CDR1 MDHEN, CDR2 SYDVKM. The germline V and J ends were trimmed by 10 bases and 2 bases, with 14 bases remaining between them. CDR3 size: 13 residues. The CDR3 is CATYSSPNYGYTF. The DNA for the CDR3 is TGTGCCACCTATAGTTCCCCGAACTATGGCTACACCTTC.

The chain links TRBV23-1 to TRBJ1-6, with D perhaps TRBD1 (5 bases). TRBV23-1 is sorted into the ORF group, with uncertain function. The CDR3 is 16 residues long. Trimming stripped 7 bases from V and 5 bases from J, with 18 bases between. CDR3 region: CASTTNRGRHNSPLHF. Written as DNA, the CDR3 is TGCGCCAGCACCACAAACCGGGGGAGGCATAATTCACCCCTCCACTTT.

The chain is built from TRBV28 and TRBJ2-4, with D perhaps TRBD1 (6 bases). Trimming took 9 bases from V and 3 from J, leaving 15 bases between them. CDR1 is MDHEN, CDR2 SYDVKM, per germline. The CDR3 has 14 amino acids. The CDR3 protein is CASSRTEGKNIQYF. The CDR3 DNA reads TGTGCCAGTTCCCGGACAGAGGGCAAAAACATTCAGTACTTC.

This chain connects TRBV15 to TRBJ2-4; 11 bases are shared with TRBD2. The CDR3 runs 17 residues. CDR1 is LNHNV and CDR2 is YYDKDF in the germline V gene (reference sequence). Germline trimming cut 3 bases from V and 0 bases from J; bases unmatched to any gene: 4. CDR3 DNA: TGTGCCACCAGCAGTCTAGCGGGGGGTCTAGCCAAAAACATTCAGTACTTC. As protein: CATSSLAGGLAKNIQYF. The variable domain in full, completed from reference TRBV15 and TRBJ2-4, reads DAMVIQNPRYQVTQFGKPVTLSCSQTLNHNVMYWYQQKSSQAPKLLFHYYDKDFNNEADTPDNFQSRRPNTSFCFLDIRSPGLGDTAMYLCATSSLAGGLAKNIQYFGAGTRLSVL.

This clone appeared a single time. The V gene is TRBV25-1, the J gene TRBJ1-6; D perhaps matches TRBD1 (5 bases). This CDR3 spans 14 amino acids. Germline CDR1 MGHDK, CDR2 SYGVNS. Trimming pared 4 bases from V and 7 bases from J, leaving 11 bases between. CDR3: CASSVGTENSPLHF. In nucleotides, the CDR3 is TGTGCCAGCAGTGTCGGGACGGAGAATTCACCCCTCCACTTT.

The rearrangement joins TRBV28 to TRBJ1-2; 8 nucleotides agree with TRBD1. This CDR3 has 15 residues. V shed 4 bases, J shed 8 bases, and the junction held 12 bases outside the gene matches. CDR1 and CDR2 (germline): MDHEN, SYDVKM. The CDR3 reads CASSSPTGQAAGYTF. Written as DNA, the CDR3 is TGTGCCAGCAGTTCTCCTACGGGACAGGCGGCCGGCTACACCTTC.

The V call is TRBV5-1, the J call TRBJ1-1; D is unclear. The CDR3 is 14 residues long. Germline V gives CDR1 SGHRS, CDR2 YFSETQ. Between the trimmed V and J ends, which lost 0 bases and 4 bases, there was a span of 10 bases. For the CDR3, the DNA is TGCGCCAGCAGCTTGGACGGGGTCGGCACTGAAGCTTTCTTT. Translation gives CASSLDGVGTEAFF.

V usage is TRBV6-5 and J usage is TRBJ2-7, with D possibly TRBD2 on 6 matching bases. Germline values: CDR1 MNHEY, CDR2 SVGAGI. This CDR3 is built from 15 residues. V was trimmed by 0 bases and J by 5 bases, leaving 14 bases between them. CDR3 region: CASSYSRASANEQYF. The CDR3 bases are TGTGCCAGCAGTTACTCGAGGGCTAGCGCCAACGAGCAGTACTTC.

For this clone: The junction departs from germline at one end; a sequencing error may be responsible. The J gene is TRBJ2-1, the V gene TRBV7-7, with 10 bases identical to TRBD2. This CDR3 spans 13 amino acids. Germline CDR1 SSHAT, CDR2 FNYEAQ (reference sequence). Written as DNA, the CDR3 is TGTGCTAGCAGCCTAGCGGGAGAGAATGAGCAGTTCTTC. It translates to CASSLAGENEQFF.